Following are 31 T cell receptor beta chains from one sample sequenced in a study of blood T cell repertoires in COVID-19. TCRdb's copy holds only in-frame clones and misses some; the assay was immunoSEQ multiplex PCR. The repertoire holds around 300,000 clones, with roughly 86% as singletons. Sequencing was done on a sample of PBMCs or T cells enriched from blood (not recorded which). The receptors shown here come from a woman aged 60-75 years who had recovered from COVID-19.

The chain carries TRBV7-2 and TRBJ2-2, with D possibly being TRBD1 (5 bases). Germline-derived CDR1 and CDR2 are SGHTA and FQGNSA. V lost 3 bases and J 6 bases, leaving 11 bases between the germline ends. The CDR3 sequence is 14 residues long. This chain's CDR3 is CASSFDFRAGELFF. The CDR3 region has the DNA TGTGCCAGCAGCTTTGACTTCAGGGCCGGGGAGCTGTTTTTT.

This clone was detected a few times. The CDR3 DNA is TGTGCCAGCACAATGACAGGCCTCAATCAGCCCCAGCATTTT. It codes for CASTMTGLNQPQHF. This chain connects TRBV2 to TRBJ1-5; a possible D gene is TRBD1 (6 bases). The V and J ends lost 7 bases and 3 bases respectively, with 13 bases between them. Germline CDR1 is SNHLY and CDR2 is FYNNEI. The CDR3 has 14 amino acids. Together with reference TRBV2 and TRBJ1-5, the CDR3 gives the full variable domain: EPEVTQTPSHQVTQMGQEVILRCVPISNHLYFYWYRQILGQKVEFLVSFYNNEISEKSEIFDDQFSVERPDGSNFTLKIRSTKLEDSAMYFCASTMTGLNQPQHFGDGTRLSIL.

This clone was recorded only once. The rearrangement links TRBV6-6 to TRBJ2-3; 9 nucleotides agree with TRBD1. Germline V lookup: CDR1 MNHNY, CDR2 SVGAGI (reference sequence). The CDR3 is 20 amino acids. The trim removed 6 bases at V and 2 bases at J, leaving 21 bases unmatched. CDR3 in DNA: TGTGCCAGCAGCCCAAGGACAGGGGACCCTCGAAGCGGATTCACAGATACGCAGTATTTT. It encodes CASSPRTGDPRSGFTDTQYF.

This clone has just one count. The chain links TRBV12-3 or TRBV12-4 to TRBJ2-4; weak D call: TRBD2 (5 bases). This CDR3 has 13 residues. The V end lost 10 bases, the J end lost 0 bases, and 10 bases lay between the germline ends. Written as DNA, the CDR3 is TGTGCCATACGCGGGTTAGCCAAAAACATTCAGTACTTC. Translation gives CAIRGLAKNIQYF.

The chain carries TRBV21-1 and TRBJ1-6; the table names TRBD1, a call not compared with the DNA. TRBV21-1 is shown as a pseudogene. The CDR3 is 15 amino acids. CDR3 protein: CASSLSTDYNSPLHF. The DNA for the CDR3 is TGTGCCAGCAGCCTTTCGACAGACTATAATTCACCCCTCCACTTT.

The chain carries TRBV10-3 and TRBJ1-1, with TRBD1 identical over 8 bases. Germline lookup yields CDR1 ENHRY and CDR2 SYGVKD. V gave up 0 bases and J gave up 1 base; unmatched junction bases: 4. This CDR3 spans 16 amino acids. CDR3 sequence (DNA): TGTGCCATCAGTGAGTCCAGGGGGACAGGGAACACTGAAGCTTTCTTT. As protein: CAISESRGTGNTEAFF.

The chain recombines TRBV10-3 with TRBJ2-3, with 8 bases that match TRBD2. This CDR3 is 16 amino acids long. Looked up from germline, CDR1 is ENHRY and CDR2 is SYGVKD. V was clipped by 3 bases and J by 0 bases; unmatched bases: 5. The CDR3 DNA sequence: TGTGCCATCAGTGACTTACTAGCGGCTAGCACAGATACGCAGTATTTT. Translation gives CAISDLLAASTDTQYF.

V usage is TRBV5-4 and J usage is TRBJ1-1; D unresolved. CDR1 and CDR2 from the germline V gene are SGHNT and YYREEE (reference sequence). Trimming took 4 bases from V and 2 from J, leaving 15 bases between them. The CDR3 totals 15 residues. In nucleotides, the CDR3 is TGTGCCAGCAGCCCCCAGAGGTCGGTTAACACTGAAGCTTTCTTT. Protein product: CASSPQRSVNTEAFF.

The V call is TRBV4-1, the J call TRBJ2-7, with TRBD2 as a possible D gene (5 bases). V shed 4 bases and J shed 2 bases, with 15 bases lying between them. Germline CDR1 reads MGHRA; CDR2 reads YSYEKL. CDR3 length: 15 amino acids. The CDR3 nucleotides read TGCGCCAGCAGCCCACGGGGTTCGGCAACCTACGAGCAGTACTTC. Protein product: CASSPRGSATYEQYF.

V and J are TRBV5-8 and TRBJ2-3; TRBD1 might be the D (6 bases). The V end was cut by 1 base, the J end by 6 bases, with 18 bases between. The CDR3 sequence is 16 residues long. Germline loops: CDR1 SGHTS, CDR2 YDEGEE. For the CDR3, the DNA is TGTGCCAGCAGCTTGTTAGGGACACCCGTCGGCGATACGCAGTATTTT. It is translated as CASSLLGTPVGDTQYF.

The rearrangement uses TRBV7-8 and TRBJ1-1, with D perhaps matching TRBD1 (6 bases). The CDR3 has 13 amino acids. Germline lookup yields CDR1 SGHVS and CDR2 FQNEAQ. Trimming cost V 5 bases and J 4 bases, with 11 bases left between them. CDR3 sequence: CASSPGQTTEAFF. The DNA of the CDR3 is TGTGCCAGCAGCCCAGGACAGACCACTGAAGCTTTCTTT.

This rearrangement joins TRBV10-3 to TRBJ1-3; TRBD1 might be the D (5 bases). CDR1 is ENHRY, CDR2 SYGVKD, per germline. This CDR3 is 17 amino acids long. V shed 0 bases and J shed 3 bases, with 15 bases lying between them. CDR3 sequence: CAISESTVELRGNTIYF. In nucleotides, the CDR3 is TGTGCCATCAGTGAGTCGACAGTGGAACTCCGTGGAAACACCATATATTTT.

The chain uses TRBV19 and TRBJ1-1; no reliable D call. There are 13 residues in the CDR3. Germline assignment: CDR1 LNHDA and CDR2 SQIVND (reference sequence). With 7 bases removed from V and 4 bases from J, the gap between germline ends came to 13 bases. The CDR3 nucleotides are TGTGCCAGTACCCCGGGTCTGGGCACTGAAGCTTTCTTT. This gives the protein CASTPGLGTEAFF.

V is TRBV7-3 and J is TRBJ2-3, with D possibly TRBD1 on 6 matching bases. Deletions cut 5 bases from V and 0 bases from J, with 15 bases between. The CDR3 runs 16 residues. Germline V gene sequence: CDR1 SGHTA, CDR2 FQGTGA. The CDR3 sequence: CASSPEARGSTDTQYF. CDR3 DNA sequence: TGTGCCAGCAGCCCCGAGGCCAGGGGTAGCACAGATACGCAGTATTTT.

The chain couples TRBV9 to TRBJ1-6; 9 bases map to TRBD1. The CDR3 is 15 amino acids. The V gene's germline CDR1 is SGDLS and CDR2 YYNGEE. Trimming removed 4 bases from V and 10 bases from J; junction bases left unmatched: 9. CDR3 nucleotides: TGTGCCAGCAGCATACAGGGGGCAAGTAACTCACCCCTCCACTTT. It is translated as CASSIQGASNSPLHF. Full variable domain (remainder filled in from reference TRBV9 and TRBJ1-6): DSGVTQTPKHLITATGQRVTLRCSPRSGDLSVYWYQQSLDQGLQFLIQYYNGEERAKGNILERFSAQQFPDLHSELNLSSLELGDSALYFCASSIQGASNSPLHFGNGTRLTVT.

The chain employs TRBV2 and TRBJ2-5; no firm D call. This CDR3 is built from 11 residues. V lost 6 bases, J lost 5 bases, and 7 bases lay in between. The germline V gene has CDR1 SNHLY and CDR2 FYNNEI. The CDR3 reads CASRVRETQYF. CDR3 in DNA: TGTGCCAGCAGAGTGAGGGAGACCCAGTACTTC.

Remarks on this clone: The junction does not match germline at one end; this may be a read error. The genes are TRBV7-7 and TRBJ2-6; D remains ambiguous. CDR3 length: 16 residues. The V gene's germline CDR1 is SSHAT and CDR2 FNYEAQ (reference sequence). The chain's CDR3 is CASSPGRQSGANVLTF. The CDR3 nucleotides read TGTGCTAGCAGCCCAGGCAGGCAGTCTGGGGCCAACGTCCTGACTTTC.

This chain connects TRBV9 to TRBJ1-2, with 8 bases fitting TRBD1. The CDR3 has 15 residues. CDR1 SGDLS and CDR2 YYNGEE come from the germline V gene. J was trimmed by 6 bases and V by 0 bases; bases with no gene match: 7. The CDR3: CASSVGQGARHGYTF. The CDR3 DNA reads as TGTGCCAGCAGCGTAGGGCAGGGGGCGCGACATGGCTACACCTTC.

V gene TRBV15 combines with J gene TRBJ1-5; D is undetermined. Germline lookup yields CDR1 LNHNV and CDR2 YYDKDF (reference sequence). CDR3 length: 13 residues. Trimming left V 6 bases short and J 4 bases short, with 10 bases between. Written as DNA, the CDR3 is TGTGCCACCAGTCCAGACTTGAATCAGCCCCAGCATTTT. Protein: CATSPDLNQPQHF.

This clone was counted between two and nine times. The CDR3 reads CASSFGRGETQYF. CDR3 in DNA: TGTGCCAGCAGCTTCGGCAGGGGAGAGACCCAGTACTTC. The chain combines TRBV7-3 with TRBJ2-5, with a tentative D call TRBD1 (6 bases). Trimming shortened V by 3 bases and J by 4 bases, and 9 bases separated the two germline ends. The CDR3 runs to 13 residues. In germline, CDR1 is SGHTA, CDR2 FQGTGA.

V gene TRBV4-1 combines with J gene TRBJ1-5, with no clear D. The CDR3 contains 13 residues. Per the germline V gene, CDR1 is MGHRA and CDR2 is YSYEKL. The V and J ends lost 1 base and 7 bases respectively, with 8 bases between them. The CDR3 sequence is CASSQVLRQPQHF. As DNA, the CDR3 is TGCGCCAGCAGCCAAGTCCTCAGACAGCCCCAGCATTTT.

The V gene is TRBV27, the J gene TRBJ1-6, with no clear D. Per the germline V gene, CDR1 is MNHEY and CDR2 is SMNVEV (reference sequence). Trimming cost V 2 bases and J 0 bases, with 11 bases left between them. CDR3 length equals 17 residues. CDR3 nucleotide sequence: TGTGCCAGCAGTTTAGAGGGCGGCTACTCCTATAATTCACCCCTCCACTTT. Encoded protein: CASSLEGGYSYNSPLHF.

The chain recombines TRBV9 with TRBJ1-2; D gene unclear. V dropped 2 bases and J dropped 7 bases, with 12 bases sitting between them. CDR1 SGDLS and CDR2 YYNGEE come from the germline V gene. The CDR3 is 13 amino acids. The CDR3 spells CASSVLRLGGYTF. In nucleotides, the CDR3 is TGTGCCAGCAGCGTCCTCAGGTTGGGTGGCTACACCTTC.

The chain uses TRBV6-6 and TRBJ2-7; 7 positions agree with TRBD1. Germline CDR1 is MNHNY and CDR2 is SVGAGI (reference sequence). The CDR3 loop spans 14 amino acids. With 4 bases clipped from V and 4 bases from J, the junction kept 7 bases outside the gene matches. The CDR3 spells CASSSSGTVYEQYF. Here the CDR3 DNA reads TGTGCCAGCAGTTCATCCGGGACAGTTTACGAGCAGTACTTC.

The CDR3 nucleotides are TGTGCCAGCAGTGCTCCAGCAGGGGGCGAGCAGTACTTC. Translating gives CASSAPAGGEQYF. This chain connects TRBV25-1 to TRBJ2-7; 7 nucleotides match TRBD1. CDR1 is MGHDK and CDR2 is SYGVNS in the germline V gene. The junction had 6 bases not matched to a gene; V was cut back by 4 bases and J by 6 bases. This CDR3 spans 13 amino acids.

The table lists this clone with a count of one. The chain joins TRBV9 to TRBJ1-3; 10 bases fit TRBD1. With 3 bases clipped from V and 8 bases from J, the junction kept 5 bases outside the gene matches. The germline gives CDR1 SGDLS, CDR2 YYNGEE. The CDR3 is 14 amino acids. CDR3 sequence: CASSARTGGDTIYF. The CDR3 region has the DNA TGTGCCAGCAGCGCTAGGACAGGGGGGGACACCATATATTTT.

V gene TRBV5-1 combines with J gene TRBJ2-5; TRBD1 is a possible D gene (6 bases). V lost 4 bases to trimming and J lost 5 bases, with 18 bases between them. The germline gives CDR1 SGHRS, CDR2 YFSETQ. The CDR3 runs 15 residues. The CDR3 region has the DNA TGCGCCAGCAGCCCACAGGGTTTCAGATCGGAGACCCAGTACTTC. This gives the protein CASSPQGFRSETQYF.

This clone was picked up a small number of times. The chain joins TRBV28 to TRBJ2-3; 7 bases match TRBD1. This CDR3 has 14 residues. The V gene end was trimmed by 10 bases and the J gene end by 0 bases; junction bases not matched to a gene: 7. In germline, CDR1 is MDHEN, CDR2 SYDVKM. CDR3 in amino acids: CATIPGQSTDTQYF. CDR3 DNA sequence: TGTGCCACCATTCCGGGACAGAGCACAGATACGCAGTATTTT.

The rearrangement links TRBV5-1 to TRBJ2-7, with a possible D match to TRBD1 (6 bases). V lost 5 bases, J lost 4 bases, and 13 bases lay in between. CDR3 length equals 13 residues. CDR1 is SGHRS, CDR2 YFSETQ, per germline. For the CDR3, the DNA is TGCGCCAGCAGTCAAAGGACAGCGTACGAGCAGTACTTC. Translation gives CASSQRTAYEQYF.

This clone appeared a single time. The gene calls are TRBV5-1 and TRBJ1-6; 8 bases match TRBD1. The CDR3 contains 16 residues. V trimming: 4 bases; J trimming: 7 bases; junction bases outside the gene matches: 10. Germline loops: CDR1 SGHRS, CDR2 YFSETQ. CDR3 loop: CASSLRQGRENSPLHF. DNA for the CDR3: TGCGCCAGCAGCCTACGACAGGGGAGAGAGAATTCACCCCTCCACTTT.

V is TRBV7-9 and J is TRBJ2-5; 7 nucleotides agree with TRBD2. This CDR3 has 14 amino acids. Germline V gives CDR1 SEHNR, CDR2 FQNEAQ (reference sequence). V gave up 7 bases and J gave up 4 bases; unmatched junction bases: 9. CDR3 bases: TGTGCCAGCAACCTATGGGGGAGGGGAGAGACCCAGTACTTC. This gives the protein CASNLWGRGETQYF.